This T cell receptor (beta chain) was captured by sequencing in a study of blood T cells in healthy people across ages. Next came a second PCR, run for 7 to 11 cycles, which used a sample-barcoded 5' primer along with a J-beta primer mix. TCRdb used MiXCR to reprocess the 5' RACE reads, holding one entry per CDR3 protein. Among 1.8 million or so distinct CDR3 sequences listed, roughly two fifths were seen once. Study conclusions and caveats: A greater number of naive CD4+ cells and higher diversity distinguished long-lived donors from aged donors. Percentage of naive T cells showed a strong correlation with TCR beta diversity.

This clonotype was seen ten or more times. Its antigen is still unknown. Each sample yielded at least 6 million isolated PBMCs. No fewer than 6 micrograms of total RNA were isolated from every sample. This clonotype originated in a human donor in good health. Sequencing was performed on blood.

CDR3 nucleotide sequence: TGTGCCAGCAGTTTAGCTCGACCCTACGAGCAGTACTTC. It is translated as CASSLARPYEQYF. The chain is built from TRBV12-3 or TRBV12-4 and TRBJ2-7; D is uncertain. The ends were cut back, 0 bases at V and 2 bases at J, with 5 bases in the middle. The CDR3 contains 13 residues.